This passage covers 27 T cell receptor beta chains from one sample sequenced in a study of glioma-infiltrating T cells (dated by TCRdb to about 2016). Reads for this sample came from an Illumina MiSeq. TCR alpha and beta CDR3 regions were amplified with the iRepertoire nested amplicon-rescue multiplex PCR (arm-PCR) platform from RNA. TCRdb's own reprocessing of the public reads used fastp at Q25 and MiXCR and kept productive beta chains. Duplicate CDR3 protein sequences are folded into a single record with the most common DNA and genes. The sample yields approximately 120,000 distinct CDR3 sequences; approximately 25% were counted once. The biggest ten clones account for around 15% of the sample. Material: glioma tissue, nonneoplastic brain tissue, or PBMCs (not recorded which). These receptors came from a human donor with low-grade glioma or glioblastoma, undergoing nonglioma brain surgery, or in good health (not recorded which).

This clonotype was seen more than once but under ten times. The chain carries TRBV4-1 and TRBJ2-5, with 9 bases aligning to TRBD1. Looked up from germline, CDR1 is MGHRA and CDR2 is YSYEKL. The CDR3 covers 16 residues. V gave up 2 bases and J gave up 4 bases; unmatched junction bases: 8. The CDR3 DNA reads TGCGCCAGCAGCCAACGGCCCCGACAGGGGGGAGAGACCCAGTACTTC. Translated, it gives CASSQRPRQGGETQYF.

In its sample, this clonotype was seen many times. This rearrangement joins TRBV20-1 to TRBJ2-3; 8 bases match TRBD1. The CDR3 runs 16 residues. Trimming took 4 bases from V and 5 from J; bases not matched to a gene: 14. The germline gives CDR1 DFQATT, CDR2 SNEGSKA (reference sequence). The CDR3 DNA reads as TGCAGTGCTACGGCGCGTAGGACAGGGTCGGGAGATACGCAGTATTTT. As protein: CSATARRTGSGDTQYF.

This clonotype has a count of ten or more. The gene calls are TRBV4-1 and TRBJ2-3; D remains ambiguous. Trimming left V 0 bases short and J 2 bases short, with 9 bases between. The CDR3 is 15 residues long. Germline CDR1 reads MGHRA; CDR2 reads YSYEKL. CDR3 amino acids: CASSQEDLYTDTQYF. CDR3 nucleotide sequence: TGCGCCAGCAGCCAAGAGGACCTTTACACAGATACGCAGTATTTT.

This clonotype was counted a single time. V is TRBV9 and J is TRBJ2-3; D is undetermined. Germline CDR1 and CDR2: SGDLS and YYNGEE. V lost 2 bases and J 2 bases, leaving 6 bases between the germline ends. The CDR3 consists of 13 residues. The CDR3 here is CASSVSSTDTQYF. As DNA, the CDR3 is TGTGCCAGCAGCGTGTCCTCCACAGATACGCAGTATTTT.

The V and J genes are TRBV18 and TRBJ2-7, with TRBD2 matching over 7 bases. The germline CDR1 and CDR2 sequences are KGHSH and LQKENI. The CDR3 spans 14 residues. After removal of 0 bases from V and 6 bases from J, the junction contained 5 bases not matched to a gene. The CDR3 DNA reads as TGTGCCAGCTCACCACCCCCCGGGGGGAGCGAGCAGTACTTC. It yields the protein CASSPPPGGSEQYF. Looking up the rest from reference TRBV18 and TRBJ2-7 gives the full variable domain: NAGVMQNPRHLVRRRGQEARLRCSPMKGHSHVYWYRQLPEEGLKFMVYLQKENIIDESGMPKERFSAEFPKEGPSILRIQQVVRGDSAAYFCASSPPPGGSEQYFGPGTRLTVT.

This clonotype was recorded a few times. This chain links TRBV7-6 with TRBJ2-1; the match to TRBD2 covers 8 bases. CDR3 size: 16 residues. V was clipped by 1 base and J by 7 bases; unmatched bases: 9. The germline CDR1 and CDR2 sequences are SGHVS and FNYEAQ. The CDR3 DNA reads as TGTGCCAGCAGCTTAGGGCCCAGCGGGAGTCGGAATGAGCAGTTCTTC. Translation gives CASSLGPSGSRNEQFF.

The V call is TRBV29-1, the J call TRBJ2-7; 7 bases are a match to TRBD1. The CDR3 is 14 residues long. The V gene's germline CDR1 is SQVTM and CDR2 ANQGSEA. V was pared by 8 bases and J by 5 bases, with 15 bases of the junction left unmatched. The CDR3 DNA reads as TGCAGCTTAGTCCCCGAGACAGGGTTCGACGAGCAGTACTTC. Translation: CSLVPETGFDEQYF.

At least ten counts were recorded for this clonotype. This chain joins TRBV19 and TRBJ1-2; 7 positions match TRBD1. The germline V gene has CDR1 LNHDA and CDR2 SQIVND (reference sequence). The J segment lost 4 bases and the V segment lost 4 bases, leaving 3 bases of the junction unmatched. The CDR3 contains 13 residues. For the CDR3, the DNA is TGTGCCAGTAGTACCCGGGACAGCTATGGCTACACCTTC. Its translation: CASSTRDSYGYTF.

Regarding this clonotype: This could be a read error, since a much larger clone is one nucleotide away. The chain combines TRBV20-1 with TRBJ2-1; possibly TRBD1 for D (6 bases). This CDR3 is built from 16 residues. Germline loops: CDR1 DFQATT, CDR2 SNEGSKA (reference sequence). The CDR3 region has the DNA TGCAGTGCTAGACCCACAGGGAGAACCCTTAATAGTGAGAAGTTCTTC. This sequence encodes CSARPTGRTLNSEKFF.

This clonotype came up a few times. The genes are TRBV19 and TRBJ2-2; the D gene could be TRBD1 or TRBD2 (5 bases each). The germline V gene encodes CDR1 LNHDA and CDR2 SQIVND (reference sequence). This CDR3 is built from 13 residues. The V gene lost 1 base and the J gene lost 7 bases, with 7 bases spanning the gap. The CDR3 coding sequence is TGTGCCAGTAGTATAGGGGGGAGCGGGGAGCTGTTTTTT. Encoded protein: CASSIGGSGELFF.

Ten or more counts support this clonotype. The chain is built from TRBV4-1 and TRBJ2-1; 13 nucleotides agree with TRBD2. Germline CDR1 MGHRA, CDR2 YSYEKL. The CDR3 is 15 residues long. V trimming: 7 bases; J trimming: 5 bases; junction bases outside the gene matches: 5. The CDR3 reads CASTFGTSGDNEQFF. The CDR3 DNA reads as TGCGCCAGCACGTTCGGGACTAGCGGGGACAATGAGCAGTTCTTC.

This clonotype was counted many times. The V gene is TRBV20-1, the J gene TRBJ1-1, with D perhaps TRBD1 (5 bases). The germline V gene has CDR1 DFQATT and CDR2 SNEGSKA (reference sequence). With 1 base removed from V and 4 bases from J, the gap between germline ends came to 10 bases. This CDR3 has 13 amino acids. The CDR3 spells CSARVRGSTEAFF. For the CDR3, the DNA is TGCAGTGCTAGAGTGCGGGGCTCCACTGAAGCTTTCTTT.

There are many counts of this clonotype. V gene TRBV24-1 combines with J gene TRBJ2-2, with D unclear. The CDR3 is 13 residues long. Germline V gene data show CDR1 as KGHDR and CDR2 as SFDVKD. Trimming cost V 3 bases and J 2 bases, with 3 bases left between them. CDR3 residues: CATSDHNTGELFF. For the CDR3, the DNA is TGTGCCACCAGTGATCATAACACCGGGGAGCTGTTTTTT.

This clonotype was recorded many times. CDR3 DNA: TGTGCCAGCAGCTTAGTAGCTAGCGGAAATGAGCAGTTCTTC. This codes for CASSLVASGNEQFF. The genes are TRBV7-2 and TRBJ2-1; TRBD2 agrees at 7 bases. The CDR3 covers 14 residues. Germline V gene lookup returns CDR1 SGHTA and CDR2 FQGNSA. J gave up 7 bases and V 1 base, and 4 bases lay outside the gene matches. The variable domain in full, with the rest retrieved from reference TRBV7-2 and TRBJ2-1, is GAGVSQSPSNKVTEKGKDVELRCDPISGHTALYWYRQSLGQGLEFLIYFQGNSAPDKSGLPSDRFSAERTGGSVSTLTIQRTQQEDSAVYLCASSLVASGNEQFFGPGTRLTVL.

This clonotype occurred many times. The chain employs TRBV28 and TRBJ1-5; 7 nucleotides match TRBD1. The CDR3 is made up of 15 amino acids. CDR1 and CDR2 (germline): MDHEN, SYDVKM. V lost 5 bases to trimming and J lost 2 bases; unmatched junction nucleotides: 6. This chain's CDR3 is CASSPRTGGNQPQHF. CDR3 bases: TGTGCCAGCAGTCCCCGGACAGGCGGCAATCAGCCCCAGCATTTT.

Note on this clonotype: A much more abundant neighbour one base away suggests this may be a read error. V gene TRBV25-1 combines with J gene TRBJ2-7; the D call may be TRBD1 or TRBD2 (8 bases each). V lost 10 bases and J lost 6, with 28 bases in between. CDR1 and CDR2 from the germline V gene are MGHDK and SYGVNS. The CDR3 totals 16 residues. CDR3 sequence reads: CATGDNGQGSGGEQYF. CDR3 coding DNA: TGTGCCACCGGTGATAACGGACAGGGCAGCGGGGGCGAGCAGTACTTC.

As to this clonotype: Just one base apart from a much larger clone, this may be a read error. The chain carries TRBV29-1 and TRBJ1-2; 8 nucleotides align to TRBD1. With V trimmed by 6 bases and J by 4 bases, 10 bases remained unmatched. Germline V gene data show CDR1 as SQVTM and CDR2 as ANQGSEA. The CDR3 consists of 14 residues. CDR3 protein: CSVGQDRDGYGYTF. CDR3 DNA sequence: TGCAGCGTCGGACAGGACAGGGACGGCTATGGCTACACCTTC. The full variable domain, in which reference TRBV29-1 and TRBJ1-2 provide the parts outside the CDR3, is SAVISQKPSRDICQRGTSLTIQCQVDSQVTMMFWYRQQPGQSLTLIATANQGSEATYESGFVIDKFPISRPNLTFSTLTVSNMSPEDSSIYLCSVGQDRDGYGYTFGSGTRLTVV.

This clonotype showed up many times. The rearrangement links TRBV28 to TRBJ2-1; TRBD2 matches 11 bases. From germline, CDR1 is MDHEN and CDR2 SYDVKM. There are 19 residues in the CDR3. The J segment lost 2 bases and the V segment lost 4 bases, leaving 13 bases of the junction unmatched. The CDR3 bases are TGTGCCAGCAGTTCGATGGGACTAGCGGAGGGGCCTACCTACAATGAGCAGTTCTTC. Amino acid sequence: CASSSMGLAEGPTYNEQFF. Full variable domain (remainder filled in from reference TRBV28 and TRBJ2-1): DVKVTQSSRYLVKRTGEKVFLECVQDMDHENMFWYRQDPGLGLRLIYFSYDVKMKEKGDIPEGYSVSREKKERFSLILESASTNQTSMYLCASSSMGLAEGPTYNEQFFGPGTRLTVL.

This clonotype was seen a handful of times. The chain is built from TRBV9 and TRBJ2-3; D unresolved. Trimming cost V 0 bases and J 1 base, with 9 bases left between them. This CDR3 is 15 amino acids long. The germline V gene has CDR1 SGDLS and CDR2 YYNGEE. CDR3 sequence: CASSVARLGTDTQYF. CDR3 nucleotide sequence: TGTGCCAGCAGCGTAGCTCGGCTAGGCACAGATACGCAGTATTTT. Using reference TRBV9 and TRBJ2-3 for the parts outside the CDR3, the full variable domain is DSGVTQTPKHLITATGQRVTLRCSPRSGDLSVYWYQQSLDQGLQFLIQYYNGEERAKGNILERFSAQQFPDLHSELNLSSLELGDSALYFCASSVARLGTDTQYFGPGTRLTVL.

There are a few counts of this clonotype. This rearrangement joins TRBV10-3 to TRBJ2-7; the D is unclear. The CDR3 length is 15 residues. Germline CDR1 reads ENHRY; CDR2 reads SYGVKD. V shed 0 bases and J shed 2 bases, with 11 bases lying between them. The CDR3 here is CAISESMLLAYEQYF. In DNA form, the CDR3 reads TGTGCCATCAGTGAGTCGATGTTGCTGGCCTACGAGCAGTACTTC.

The chain links TRBV12-3 or TRBV12-4 to TRBJ1-1; D is undetermined. Trimming took off 7 bases at V and 1 base at J, with 16 bases between the two ends. There are 15 residues in the CDR3. The CDR3 reads CASTNGNVPNTEAFF. The CDR3 nucleotides read TGTGCCAGCACTAACGGTAACGTCCCGAACACTGAAGCTTTCTTT.

Regarding this clonotype: Given a much more abundant clone one base away, this may be a read error. The CDR3 DNA is TGCGCCAGCAGCCAAGCTGGACTAGCCGACAATGAGCAGTTCTTC. Translation gives CASSQAGLADNEQFF. The V gene is TRBV4-1, the J gene TRBJ2-1; TRBD2 agrees at 8 bases. Germline assignment: CDR1 MGHRA and CDR2 YSYEKL. V lost 1 base, J lost 5 bases, and 4 bases stayed unmatched. The CDR3 length is 15 residues.

This clonotype was counted many times. This rearrangement joins TRBV7-2 to TRBJ1-2; 7 nucleotides agree with TRBD1. Germline CDR1 and CDR2: SGHTA and FQGNSA. CDR3 length: 15 residues. V dropped 3 bases and J dropped 0; count of bases not matched to a gene: 4. CDR3 sequence: CASSFTGEANYGYTF. CDR3 bases: TGTGCCAGCAGCTTTACAGGGGAAGCTAACTATGGCTACACCTTC.

Many counts were recorded for this clonotype. The V and J genes are TRBV20-1 and TRBJ2-1, with D possibly called TRBD1 or TRBD2 (6 bases each). CDR3 length: 18 amino acids. The V end was cut by 0 bases, the J end by 1 base, with 19 bases between. Germline V lookup: CDR1 DFQATT, CDR2 SNEGSKA (reference sequence). The CDR3 reads CSARDSTTGGTSYNEQFF. Written as DNA, the CDR3 is TGCAGTGCTAGAGATTCAACAACGGGCGGGACATCCTACAATGAGCAGTTCTTC.

The chain has TRBV12-5 and TRBJ2-1; TRBD1 matches at 9 bases. The CDR3 is 20 amino acids. V dropped 0 bases and J dropped 7; count of bases not matched to a gene: 19. Per the germline V gene, CDR1 is LGHNT and CDR2 is FRNRAP. The CDR3 DNA sequence: TGTGCTAGTGGTTTGGTACGACAGGGGGGATTAGCTACACCCCCTAATGAGCAGTTCTTC. It codes for CASGLVRQGGLATPPNEQFF.

The chain uses TRBV2 and TRBJ2-1, with D unresolved. This CDR3 is 15 amino acids long. Germline CDR1 reads SNHLY; CDR2 reads FYNNEI. Trimming took off 2 bases at V and 0 bases at J, with 8 bases between the two ends. As DNA, the CDR3 is TGTGCCAGCAGTGAATATCTCGCCTCCTACAATGAGCAGTTCTTC. As protein: CASSEYLASYNEQFF.

Note on this clonotype: A single base separates this from a much larger clone, so it may be a read error. The V gene is TRBV7-2, the J gene TRBJ1-5; 8 bases map to TRBD1. The CDR3 loop spans 15 amino acids. Germline CDR1 and CDR2: SGHTA and FQGNSA. The CDR3 bases are TGTGCCAGCAGCTTCCAGACAGGGGAGGAGCAGCCCCGGCATTTT. Protein sequence: CASSFQTGEEQPRHF.